The next 21 T cell receptor beta chains were all read from a single sample in a study of prognosis after radiotherapy for stage I lung cancer (dated by TCRdb to the early 2020s). Sequencing relied on an Illumina HiSeq 3000. The TCR beta CDR3 region was amplified from genomic DNA by two rounds of multiplex PCR. The first PCR round used primers specific to each TRBV and TRBJ gene, and the primer sequences were filed in Chinese patent CN105087789A. The public reads were quality trimmed at Q25 with fastp and then assembled into clones with MiXCR by TCRdb, keeping productive beta chains. Every entry covers one CDR3 protein and lists the most common genes and DNA from its rows. The sample includes fewer than 35,000 distinct CDR3 sequences, with 31% observed a single time. The ten largest clones add up to about 12% of the sample. The source was PBMCs, collected before or after stereotactic body radiation therapy (not recorded which). The source of these receptors is a donor aged 50 or older with non-small cell lung cancer.

This clonotype was detected many times. The V call is TRBV5-1, the J call TRBJ2-7; D is undetermined. CDR1 is SGHRS and CDR2 is YFSETQ in the germline V gene. V lost 0 bases, J lost 0 bases, and 7 bases lay in between. The CDR3 has 14 amino acids. Here the CDR3 DNA reads TGCGCCAGCAGCTTGGTACCGAGCTCCTACGAGCAGTACTTC. It codes for CASSLVPSSYEQYF.

This clonotype appeared many times. The rearrangement links TRBV24-1 to TRBJ2-6; TRBD1 is a possible D gene (7 bases). The V gene's germline CDR1 is KGHDR and CDR2 SFDVKD. V lost 0 bases, J lost 4 bases, and 15 bases lay in between. The CDR3 loop spans 18 amino acids. CDR3 in amino acids: CATSDLPPGGTGANVLTF. CDR3 DNA: TGTGCCACCAGTGATTTGCCTCCAGGGGGGACCGGGGCCAACGTCCTGACTTTC.

The chain couples TRBV19 to TRBJ1-6, with D possibly matching TRBD1 (6 bases). CDR1 is LNHDA, CDR2 SQIVND, per germline (reference sequence). The CDR3 has 15 amino acids. Trimming removed 3 bases at V and 8 bases at J, with 14 bases between. CDR3 residues: CASSMIAGGDSPLHF. CDR3 bases: TGTGCCAGTAGTATGATCGCGGGGGGCGATTCACCCCTCCACTTT.

This clonotype appeared once. The genes are TRBV6-1 and TRBJ2-2; TRBD1 aligns across 9 bases. Germline CDR1 and CDR2: MNHNS and SASEGT. CDR3 length equals 16 residues. V dropped 6 bases and J dropped 0; count of bases not matched to a gene: 5. In nucleotides, the CDR3 is TGTGCCAGCAGAGATGGGACAGGGTCGAACACCGGGGAGCTGTTTTTT. This codes for CASRDGTGSNTGELFF.

This clonotype was counted at least ten times. The CDR3, as DNA: TGCAGTGCTTCGGACCACACAGATACGCAGTATTTT. Translating it yields CSASDHTDTQYF. The rearrangement uses TRBV20-1 and TRBJ2-3; D gene unclear. The germline V and J ends were trimmed by 5 bases and 2 bases, with 8 bases remaining between them. In germline, CDR1 is DFQATT, CDR2 SNEGSKA (reference sequence). The CDR3 spans 12 residues.

In its sample, this clonotype was seen many times. The chain has TRBV6-5 and TRBJ2-1, with 9 bases fitting TRBD2. Germline V gene lookup returns CDR1 MNHEY and CDR2 SVGAGI. The V segment lost 0 bases and the J segment 6 bases; nucleotides outside the gene matches: 9. The CDR3 sequence is 17 residues long. In DNA, the CDR3 is TGTGCCAGCAGTTACTCGGCGGGAGGGCCTGTGGGCAATGAGCAGTTCTTC. Residues: CASSYSAGGPVGNEQFF.

Many counts were recorded for this clonotype. The chain joins TRBV7-9 to TRBJ1-4, with D perhaps TRBD1 (5 bases). Trimming shortened V by 0 bases and J by 0 bases, and 14 bases separated the two germline ends. This CDR3 has 18 amino acids. Germline V lookup: CDR1 SEHNR, CDR2 FQNEAQ (reference sequence). The CDR3 bases are TGTGCCAGCAGCTTAGCGCTATTCCAGGGAGCAACTAATGAAAAACTGTTTTTT. It encodes CASSLALFQGATNEKLFF.

This clonotype has ten or more counts. The chain carries TRBV29-1 and TRBJ2-1; D is unresolved. The CDR3 consists of 11 residues. With 5 bases removed from V and 3 bases from J, the gap between germline ends came to 5 bases. CDR1 SQVTM and CDR2 ANQGSEA come from the germline V gene. For the CDR3, the DNA is TGCAGCGTTTCGAGCTACAATGAGCAGTTCTTC. Translating it yields CSVSSYNEQFF.

In its sample, this clonotype was seen a few times. With only one base between it and a far larger clone, this is likely a read error. The chain uses TRBV2 and TRBJ2-7; TRBD2 matches at 8 bases. The junction had 10 bases not matched to a gene; V was cut back by 7 bases and J by 2 bases. The length of the CDR3 is 15 residues. Germline lookup yields CDR1 SNHLY and CDR2 FYNNEI. CDR3 sequence reads: CASTGRGTSPYEQYF. CDR3 bases: TGTGCCAGCACCGGGAGGGGGACGAGCCCCTACGAGCAGTACTTC.

This clonotype showed up just once. One end of the junction is discordant with germline, which a read error may explain. The chain couples TRBV6-1 to TRBJ2-2; maybe TRBD1 (6 bases). The CDR3 runs 15 residues. Germline CDR1 is MNHNS and CDR2 is SASEGT. DNA of the CDR3: TGTGCCAGCATAGATCAGGGGCCGAACACCGCGGAGCTGTTTTTT. Amino acid sequence: CASIDQGPNTAELFF.

A remark on this clonotype: A far larger clone is one base from this, pointing to a likely read error. The chain employs TRBV12-3 or TRBV12-4 and TRBJ2-1; 8 bases are shared with TRBD1. This CDR3 is built from 14 residues. V shed 2 bases, J shed 10 bases, and the junction held 7 bases outside the gene matches. This CDR3 reads CASSLSDRDDEQFF. CDR3 nucleotides: TGTGCCAGCAGTTTATCGGACAGGGACGACGAGCAGTTCTTC.

Ten or more counts support this clonotype. V usage is TRBV7-9 and J usage is TRBJ2-3; the D gene is possibly TRBD2 (6 bases). The CDR3 spans 15 residues. Per germline, CDR1 SEHNR and CDR2 FQNEAQ (reference sequence). The germline V and J ends were trimmed by 5 bases and 5 bases, with 17 bases remaining between them. CDR3 DNA: TGTGCCAGCAGCCCGCTGAGGTTGGGGGGAGATACGCAGTATTTT. The encoded protein is CASSPLRLGGDTQYF.

In this sample, this clonotype is medium-sized. The germline gene is not matched at one end of the junction; a read error may be the cause. The genes are TRBV6-1 and TRBJ1-6; 7 bases fit TRBD1. Germline CDR1 reads MNHNS; CDR2 reads SASEGT. This CDR3 contains 15 residues. CDR3: CASSRQGSDKSPLHF. The CDR3 DNA follows: TGTGCCAGCAGTCGACAGGGAAGCGATAAATCACCCCTCCACTTT.

Notes on this clonotype: Compared with germline, one end of the junction differs, possibly owing to a read error. The chain couples TRBV29-1 to TRBJ2-5; possibly TRBD1 for D (5 bases). The CDR3 has 13 amino acids. Germline V lookup: CDR1 SQVTM, CDR2 ANQGSEA. The CDR3 protein is CSVEWTPKENQYF. CDR3 sequence (DNA): TGCAGCGTTGAGTGGACACCTAAAGAGAACCAGTACTTC.

This clonotype was counted many times. The J gene is TRBJ2-5, the V gene TRBV30, with 11 bases aligning to TRBD1. V dropped 4 bases and J dropped 4; count of bases not matched to a gene: 5. The CDR3 sequence is 14 residues long. Germline CDR1 GTSNPN, CDR2 SVGIG (reference sequence). The CDR3 DNA sequence: TGTGCCTGGAACAGGGGACAGGGGGGAGAGACCCAGTACTTC. It specifies CAWNRGQGGETQYF.

The genes are TRBV3-1 and TRBJ1-1, with TRBD1 identical over 8 bases. This CDR3 is 14 amino acids long. Trimming took 1 base from V and 5 from J; bases not matched to a gene: 3. Germline V gives CDR1 LGHDT, CDR2 YNNKEL (reference sequence). CDR3 protein: CASSQGTGLTEAFF. The CDR3, as DNA: TGTGCCAGCAGCCAAGGGACAGGGCTGACTGAAGCTTTCTTT.

This clonotype was seen at least ten times. The chain has TRBV7-6 and TRBJ2-1; TRBD2 matches at 10 bases. CDR1 and CDR2 from the germline V gene are SGHVS and FNYEAQ. This CDR3 contains 16 residues. V trimming: 2 bases; J trimming: 4 bases; junction bases outside the gene matches: 5. The CDR3 protein is CASSLTAGGFYNEQFF. CDR3 DNA sequence: TGTGCCAGCAGCTTAACAGCGGGAGGGTTTTACAATGAGCAGTTCTTC.

At least ten counts were recorded for this clonotype. Sequence at one end of the junction differs from germline and may be a read error. The genes are TRBV12-3 or TRBV12-4 and TRBJ1-4; unclear D gene. The CDR3 has 13 amino acids. CDR3 DNA: TGTGCCGGCAGTTTAGAGGCAGGCGAAAAACTGTTTTTT. Protein: CAGSLEAGEKLFF.

Turning to this clonotype: Since a far larger clone is one base different, this is likely a read error. The chain uses TRBV6-2 or TRBV6-3 and TRBJ2-7, with D perhaps given as TRBD1 or TRBD2 (6 bases each). The CDR3 length is 16 residues. Germline lookup yields CDR1 MNHEY and CDR2 SVGEGT. The germline V and J ends were trimmed by 2 bases and 3 bases, with 17 bases remaining between them. The CDR3 spells CASSYPRGVGSYEQYF. The DNA of the CDR3 is TGTGCCAGCAGTTACCCGAGGGGGGTGGGGAGCTACGAGCAGTACTTC.

This clonotype came up many times. The gene calls are TRBV10-3 and TRBJ2-2; 10 bases match TRBD1. The germline V gene encodes CDR1 ENHRY and CDR2 SYGVKD. This CDR3 comprises 18 residues. V trimming: 7 bases; J trimming: 6 bases; junction bases outside the gene matches: 17. The CDR3 nucleotides read TGTGCCATCAAGACAGGGGGCGCGGGCGGCCCGGGGTCCGGGGAGCTGTTTTTT. It is translated as CAIKTGGAGGPGSGELFF.

In its sample, this clonotype ranks as medium-sized. The V and J genes are TRBV30 and TRBJ2-3; TRBD2 matches 9 bases. The CDR3 sequence is 14 residues long. Germline CDR1 GTSNPN, CDR2 SVGIG (reference sequence). V was clipped by 2 bases and J by 1 base; unmatched bases: 1. CDR3 nucleotides: TGTGCCTGGAGTCAGCGGGGGGGCACAGATACGCAGTATTTT. Translating gives CAWSQRGGTDTQYF.